This T cell receptor (beta chain) was obtained from a study of quantifying T cell responses using KT2 cells. At the level of the study: Reverse transcription used primers in the TCR alpha and beta constant regions.

Unfractionated PBMC were spiked with known numbers of KT2 clone cells. The CDR3 contains 13 residues. Looked up from germline, CDR1 is MNHEY and CDR2 is SMNVEV (reference sequence). The V gene lost 6 bases and the J gene lost 0 bases, with 7 bases spanning the gap. This clonotype turned up a few times. Its antigen is currently unknown. Study observations and caveats: At about one KT2 cell per 100,000 PBMC, KT2 sequences were still detected.

A single-stranded UMI oligo with SP2 sequence was ligated to cDNA 3' ends. An equimolar mix of RC1.1 and RC1.2 primed the beta chain across TRBC1 and TRBC2. TCRdb recomputed calls from the UMI-ligation and nested PCR reads with MiXCR, one row per CDR3 protein. This sample yields over 40,000 distinct CDR3 sequences, of which 11% are seen a single time; roughly 10% belongs to the top ten. The specimen sequenced was PBMCs spiked with cells of the T cell clone KT2. The sequence was obtained from a human donor. This chain uses TRBV27 with TRBJ2-3, with D unresolved. For the CDR3, the DNA is TGTGCCAGCAGGGCCGCTAGCACAGATACGCAGTATTTT. Its translation: CASRAASTDTQYF.